The 20 T cell receptor beta chains given below trace back to one sample, sequenced in a study of T-cell reconstitution after alpha-beta-depleted transplantation in children. Unique molecular identifiers were incorporated during preparation of the TCRbeta library. TCRdb itself ran the PCR reads through MiXCR, one entry per CDR3 protein. The sample lists fewer than 550,000 distinct CDR3 sequences, about 10% seen once, with 14% in the top ten. The starting material was PBMCs, mostly from graft donor cells, obtained 180 days after TCRalphabeta/CD19-depleted stem cell transplant. These TCRs come from a female patient aged 2-9 years who had a stem cell transplant for aplastic anemia, so the T cells may come from the graft donor.

The chain is built from TRBV20-1 and TRBJ2-7; D is perhaps TRBD2 (6 bases). Trimming shortened V by 0 bases and J by 4 bases, and 16 bases separated the two germline ends. CDR1 is DFQATT and CDR2 is SNEGSKA in the germline V gene (reference sequence). The CDR3 has 15 residues. In DNA form, the CDR3 reads TGCAGTGCTAGAGATCGATTCCTAGCGAGATACGAGCAGTACTTC. Its protein is CSARDRFLARYEQYF.

This clonotype was counted between two and nine times. The chain recombines TRBV24-1 with TRBJ2-1; D call uncertain. The CDR3 loop spans 15 amino acids. V lost 4 bases and J lost 3, with 12 bases in between. Germline assignment: CDR1 KGHDR and CDR2 SFDVKD. Here the CDR3 DNA reads TGTGCCACCAGTGACCCCACCGAACTCTACAATGAGCAGTTCTTC. It yields the protein CATSDPTELYNEQFF.

As DNA, the CDR3 is TGCAGCGTTAAACCGGGACAGGGGGCATGGAGCTATGGCTACACCTTC. Translation: CSVKPGQGAWSYGYTF. This chain joins TRBV29-1 and TRBJ1-2; TRBD1 aligns across 12 bases. V lost 5 bases and J lost 4; bases outside the gene matches: 11. CDR3 length equals 16 residues. CDR1 is SQVTM and CDR2 is ANQGSEA in the germline V gene.

The chain recombines TRBV27 with TRBJ1-2; unclear D gene. CDR3 length: 15 amino acids. V lost 1 base, J lost 4 bases, and 13 bases lay in between. Germline CDR1 is MNHEY and CDR2 is SMNVEV (reference sequence). CDR3: CASSLYTTGRYGYTF. The CDR3 DNA reads as TGTGCCAGCAGTTTATATACTACCGGCCGCTATGGCTACACCTTC.

V and J are TRBV11-2 and TRBJ1-2; D may be TRBD1 (6 bases). The CDR3 is 19 amino acids. Germline V gene lookup returns CDR1 SGHAT and CDR2 FQNNGV. The germline V and J ends were trimmed by 3 bases and 0 bases, with 23 bases remaining between them. This CDR3 is CASSLGEGPWGRANYGYTF. As DNA, the CDR3 is TGTGCCAGCAGCTTGGGAGAAGGGCCTTGGGGGCGAGCTAACTATGGCTACACCTTC.

Ten or more counts support this clonotype. J is TRBJ2-5 and V is TRBV27; the D call may be TRBD1 or TRBD2 (5 bases each). The CDR3 is 17 amino acids. Germline V gene sequence: CDR1 MNHEY, CDR2 SMNVEV (reference sequence). V was pared by 2 bases and J by 2 bases, with 18 bases between. CDR3: CASSLTGPSMGQETQYF. In nucleotides, the CDR3 is TGTGCCAGCAGTTTAACGGGACCGTCTATGGGGCAAGAGACCCAGTACTTC.

This clonotype was picked up many times. The chain has TRBV28 and TRBJ2-3; D call uncertain. The CDR3 extends over 12 amino acids. CDR1 is MDHEN and CDR2 is SYDVKM in the germline V gene. V lost 4 bases, J lost 8 bases, and 10 bases lay in between. The CDR3 protein is CASSSSGGTQYF. The CDR3 bases are TGTGCCAGCAGTTCCTCTGGCGGTACGCAGTATTTT. The full variable domain, in which reference TRBV28 and TRBJ2-3 provide the parts outside the CDR3, is DVKVTQSSRYLVKRTGEKVFLECVQDMDHENMFWYRQDPGLGLRLIYFSYDVKMKEKGDIPEGYSVSREKKERFSLILESASTNQTSMYLCASSSSGGTQYFGPGTRLTVL.

This clonotype was counted between two and nine times. The rearrangement uses TRBV5-1 and TRBJ2-1; TRBD2 agrees at 14 bases. V shed 0 bases, J shed 0 bases, and the junction held 5 bases outside the gene matches. Germline CDR1 is SGHRS and CDR2 is YFSETQ. The CDR3 spans 19 residues. The CDR3 sequence: CASSLGGLAGVSSYNEQFF. The CDR3 DNA follows: TGCGCCAGCAGCTTGGGGGGACTAGCGGGAGTTAGCTCCTACAATGAGCAGTTCTTC.

This clonotype came up many times. The V and J genes are TRBV29-1 and TRBJ1-1; D perhaps matches TRBD1 (5 bases). The germline CDR1 and CDR2 sequences are SQVTM and ANQGSEA. This CDR3 is 15 amino acids long. V was shortened by 6 bases and J by 0 bases, with 17 bases between the two germline ends. This CDR3 reads CSVGAGQNMNTEAFF. The CDR3, as DNA: TGCAGCGTAGGGGCAGGGCAAAATATGAACACTGAAGCTTTCTTT.

This clonotype was picked up a small number of times. The genes are TRBV12-3 or TRBV12-4 and TRBJ2-1; 15 nucleotides align to TRBD2. V shed 6 bases, J shed 4 bases, and the junction held 4 bases outside the gene matches. The CDR3 has 16 amino acids. The CDR3 loop is CASSGTSGRRYNEQFF. CDR3 bases: TGTGCCAGCAGCGGGACTAGCGGGAGGAGGTACAATGAGCAGTTCTTC.

The table lists this clonotype with a few counts. The genes are TRBV6-5 and TRBJ1-5; weak D call: TRBD1 (6 bases). The germline V gene has CDR1 MNHEY and CDR2 SVGAGI. This CDR3 has 14 residues. V was shortened by 2 bases and J by 6 bases, with 11 bases between the two germline ends. CDR3 sequence: CASSYKGESQPQHF. The CDR3 DNA sequence: TGTGCCAGCAGTTACAAGGGGGAATCTCAGCCCCAGCATTTT.

This sequence joins TRBV20-1 and TRBJ2-1, with 7 bases that match TRBD2. V dropped 3 bases and J dropped 1; count of bases not matched to a gene: 9. The CDR3 runs 16 residues. CDR1 is DFQATT, CDR2 SNEGSKA, per germline (reference sequence). This CDR3 reads CSASHTTSDSYNEQFF. The CDR3 DNA sequence: TGCAGTGCTAGCCATACTACTAGCGATTCCTACAATGAGCAGTTCTTC.

This clonotype was seen a few times. V gene TRBV5-1 combines with J gene TRBJ2-1, with TRBD2 as a possible D gene (6 bases). The germline V and J ends were trimmed by 0 bases and 15 bases, with 16 bases remaining between them. The CDR3 is made up of 13 amino acids. Germline CDR1 and CDR2: SGHRS and YFSETQ. CDR3 region: CASSLVEGMRRFF. As DNA, the CDR3 is TGCGCCAGCAGCTTGGTGGAGGGTATGCGCCGGTTCTTC. Together with reference TRBV5-1 and TRBJ2-1, the CDR3 gives the full variable domain: KAGVTQTPRYLIKTRGQQVTLSCSPISGHRSVSWYQQTPGQGLQFLFEYFSETQRNKGNFPGRFSGRQFSNSRSEMNVSTLELGDSALYLCASSLVEGMRRFFGPGTRLTVL.

The chain combines TRBV7-2 with TRBJ2-1; D may be TRBD2 (7 bases). Trimming removed 5 bases from V and 15 bases from J, with 17 bases in between. The CDR3 extends over 12 amino acids. Germline loops: CDR1 SGHTA, CDR2 FQGNSA. The DNA of the CDR3 is TGTGCCAGCAGCACTCCGGGGGGCAGGGGGTTCTTC. Its translation: CASSTPGGRGFF.

V gene TRBV10-3 combines with J gene TRBJ2-2; D is tentatively TRBD1 or TRBD2 (5 bases each). V lost 8 bases to trimming and J lost 4 bases, with 11 bases between them. The CDR3 sequence is 13 residues long. The V gene's germline CDR1 is ENHRY and CDR2 SYGVKD. CDR3 DNA: TGTGCCATCCTTGGGGGAGTCACCGGGGAGCTGTTTTTT. Amino acids: CAILGGVTGELFF.

The rearrangement uses TRBV29-1 and TRBJ2-2, with TRBD1 matching 7 bases. Germline assignment: CDR1 SQVTM and CDR2 ANQGSEA. V was pared by 3 bases and J by 3 bases, with 4 bases of the junction left unmatched. The CDR3 totals 14 residues. The CDR3 reads CSVEGQLDTGELFF. CDR3 nucleotides: TGCAGCGTTGAGGGACAGTTGGACACCGGGGAGCTGTTTTTT.

The sample holds a few counts of this clonotype. The chain has TRBV6-5 and TRBJ2-1, with 11 bases lining up with TRBD2. CDR1 and CDR2 (germline): MNHEY, SVGAGI. V dropped 4 bases and J dropped 4; count of bases not matched to a gene: 6. This CDR3 has 16 residues. CDR3 nucleotide sequence: TGTGCCAGCAGTTCTCGACTAGCGGGATATTACAATGAGCAGTTCTTC. This sequence encodes CASSSRLAGYYNEQFF.

The rearrangement uses TRBV15 and TRBJ2-1, with D possibly TRBD2 on 5 matching bases. Per the germline V gene, CDR1 is LNHNV and CDR2 is YYDKDF (reference sequence). Trimming removed 2 bases at V and 8 bases at J, with 25 bases between. The CDR3 runs to 18 residues. The CDR3 is CATSRSPMDRVGRDEQFF. CDR3 DNA: TGTGCCACCAGCAGATCCCCCATGGACCGCGTTGGGAGAGATGAGCAGTTCTTC. Combining the CDR3 with reference TRBV15 and TRBJ2-1 gives the whole variable domain DAMVIQNPRYQVTQFGKPVTLSCSQTLNHNVMYWYQQKSSQAPKLLFHYYDKDFNNEADTPDNFQSRRPNTSFCFLDIRSPGLGDTAMYLCATSRSPMDRVGRDEQFFGPGTRLTVL.

This clonotype was observed many times. The gene calls are TRBV28 and TRBJ1-2; D is undetermined. The CDR3 sequence is 18 residues long. The V gene lost 1 base and the J gene lost 3 bases, with 21 bases spanning the gap. Germline V lookup: CDR1 MDHEN, CDR2 SYDVKM. The CDR3 nucleotides are TGTGCCAGCAGTTTATTTTCAGGTCCGAGGTTCCGGGACTATGGCTACACCTTC. As protein: CASSLFSGPRFRDYGYTF.

This chain links TRBV19 with TRBJ2-1, with D possibly matching TRBD2 (5 bases). Trimming removed 8 bases at V and 5 bases at J, with 13 bases between. Germline V gene lookup returns CDR1 LNHDA and CDR2 SQIVND (reference sequence). The CDR3 length is 13 residues. The DNA of the CDR3 is TGTGCCAGTGGGAATGTCGGGGACAATGAGCAGTTCTTC. Encoded protein: CASGNVGDNEQFF.